Shown below are 17 T cell receptor beta chains from a single sample sequenced in a study of cytomegalovirus exposure and HLA in healthy donors. The PCR used 60 Vbeta and 13 Jbeta primers. The repertoire was sequenced with immunoSEQ multiplex PCR; TCRdb's copy has only in-frame clones and lacks some. The table lists under 150,000 clones, around 81% of them singletons. Sequencing was performed on PBMCs. The receptors stem from a man over 45 in good health and CMV-seronegative.

The chain links TRBV9 to TRBJ1-2, with D uncertain. Germline-derived CDR1 and CDR2 are SGDLS and YYNGEE. Trimming took off 0 bases at V and 5 bases at J, with 11 bases between the two ends. CDR3 length: 14 amino acids. CDR3 in DNA: TGTGCCAGCAGCGTAGGAACAGTTAGGTATGGCTACACCTTC. This encodes CASSVGTVRYGYTF.

The chain carries TRBV2 and TRBJ2-7, with 10 nucleotides matching TRBD1. Germline CDR1 SNHLY, CDR2 FYNNEI. This CDR3 is 16 amino acids long. The trim removed 5 bases at V and 6 bases at J, leaving 13 bases unmatched. CDR3 sequence (DNA): TGTGCCAGCAGTCGTACTCCGGGACAGGGGCCCGGCGAGCAGTACTTC. It translates to CASSRTPGQGPGEQYF.

This clone was recorded only once. This specimen includes other DNA sequences encoding the same CDR3. The CDR3 coding sequence is TGTGCCAGCAGTCTCCGCCAGGGGTCCTACGAGCAGTACTTC. It translates to CASSLRQGSYEQYF. The V call is TRBV27, the J call TRBJ2-7, with a tentative D call TRBD1 (6 bases). CDR1 is MNHEY and CDR2 is SMNVEV in the germline V gene (reference sequence). The V end lost 5 bases, the J end lost 1 base, and 12 bases lay between the germline ends. The CDR3 covers 14 residues.

J is TRBJ1-5 and V is TRBV6-1, with D unclear. The CDR3 has 13 amino acids. V was pared by 6 bases and J by 7 bases, with 13 bases between. Per germline, CDR1 MNHNS and CDR2 SASEGT. The CDR3 protein is CASRNGRIQPQHF. The CDR3 nucleotides are TGTGCCAGCAGGAACGGGAGAATCCAGCCCCAGCATTTT.

The V call is TRBV30, the J call TRBJ2-1; D gene unclear. Germline values: CDR1 GTSNPN, CDR2 SVGIG (reference sequence). V dropped 0 bases and J dropped 0 bases, with 3 bases sitting between them. This CDR3 spans 13 amino acids. The CDR3 loop is CAWSVGSYNEQFF. The DNA of the CDR3 is TGTGCCTGGAGTGTCGGCTCCTACAATGAGCAGTTCTTC.

The chain is built from TRBV19 and TRBJ2-3; TRBD2 aligns across 9 bases. The CDR3 runs 15 residues. The germline V gene encodes CDR1 LNHDA and CDR2 SQIVND (reference sequence). With V trimmed by 3 bases and J by 6 bases, 7 bases remained unmatched. CDR3 DNA sequence: TGTGCCAGTAGTATGGCTAGCGGGGTTCAGGATACGCAGTATTTT. This gives the protein CASSMASGVQDTQYF.

V usage is TRBV7-9 and J usage is TRBJ1-5; D call uncertain. The CDR3 has 16 residues. V was clipped by 1 base and J by 2 bases, with 12 bases between them. CDR1 and CDR2 from the germline V gene are SEHNR and FQNEAQ (reference sequence). The CDR3 region is CASSLDGGFGNQPQHF. CDR3 DNA sequence: TGTGCCAGCAGCTTAGATGGAGGGTTTGGCAATCAGCCCCAGCATTTT.

Details on this clone: At the DNA level, this CDR3 is encoded by other sequences in the same sample as well. The chain links TRBV19 to TRBJ1-6; the match to TRBD1 covers 9 bases. The trim removed 5 bases at V and 4 bases at J, leaving 3 bases unmatched. The V gene's germline CDR1 is LNHDA and CDR2 SQIVND (reference sequence). The CDR3 runs to 15 residues. For the CDR3, the DNA is TGTGCCAGTAGTGCAGGGACAGGGTATAATTCACCCCTCCACTTT. This translates into CASSAGTGYNSPLHF.

The V and J genes are TRBV10-3 and TRBJ2-7; TRBD1 matches 9 bases. This CDR3 region has 13 residues. The germline V gene has CDR1 ENHRY and CDR2 SYGVKD. J was trimmed by 5 bases and V by 6 bases; bases with no gene match: 5. The CDR3 is CAIRGQGRDEQYF. DNA of the CDR3: TGTGCCATCAGGGGACAGGGTAGGGACGAGCAGTACTTC.

This chain uses TRBV4-1 with TRBJ2-1; 8 bases align to TRBD2. Looked up from germline, CDR1 is MGHRA and CDR2 is YSYEKL. The CDR3 contains 16 residues. V lost 4 bases, J lost 7 bases, and 12 bases stayed unmatched. This CDR3 is CASSPYAGGTGNEQFF. CDR3 sequence (DNA): TGCGCCAGCAGCCCCTATGCGGGGGGAACGGGTAATGAGCAGTTCTTC.

The chain combines TRBV5-1 with TRBJ2-1, with 7 positions matching TRBD1. The germline gives CDR1 SGHRS, CDR2 YFSETQ. V was clipped by 0 bases and J by 8 bases; unmatched bases: 5. The CDR3 consists of 14 residues. Written as DNA, the CDR3 is TGCGCCAGCAGCTTGGGGGGACAGTCCGATGAGCAGTTCTTC. Residues: CASSLGGQSDEQFF.

The chain employs TRBV25-1 and TRBJ1-6; 9 nucleotides match TRBD1. This CDR3 contains 15 residues. Germline V CDR1 and CDR2: MGHDK, SYGVNS. With V trimmed by 4 bases and J by 4 bases, 2 bases remained unmatched. CDR3 nucleotides: TGTGCCAGCAGTGTGGGACAGGGTTATAATTCACCCCTCCACTTT. Translation: CASSVGQGYNSPLHF.

V usage is TRBV7-3 and J usage is TRBJ1-1; D perhaps matches TRBD1 (5 bases). CDR3 size: 13 residues. Germline V gene lookup returns CDR1 SGHTA and CDR2 FQGTGA. V lost 5 bases, J lost 4 bases, and 11 bases lay in between. The CDR3 sequence is CASSRGALTEAFF. Written as DNA, the CDR3 is TGTGCCAGCAGCCGTGGGGCGCTCACTGAAGCTTTCTTT. Combining the CDR3 with reference TRBV7-3 and TRBJ1-1 gives the whole variable domain GAGVSQTPSNKVTEKGKYVELRCDPISGHTALYWYRQSLGQGPEFLIYFQGTGAADDSGLPNDRFFAVRPEGSVSTLKIQRTERGDSAVYLCASSRGALTEAFFGQGTRLTVV.

V usage is TRBV5-4 and J usage is TRBJ1-1; D ambiguous. The CDR3 has 16 residues. Between the trimmed V and J ends, which lost 0 bases and 4 bases, there was a span of 16 bases. Per the germline V gene, CDR1 is SGHNT and CDR2 is YYREEE (reference sequence). The CDR3 spells CASSLGLVAGGTEAFF. The CDR3 DNA reads TGTGCCAGCAGCTTGGGACTCGTTGCGGGCGGCACTGAAGCTTTCTTT.

This rearrangement joins TRBV19 to TRBJ2-7; 7 positions match TRBD2. The CDR3 spans 15 residues. CDR1 is LNHDA and CDR2 is SQIVND in the germline V gene (reference sequence). V shed 6 bases, J shed 2 bases, and the junction held 10 bases outside the gene matches. In nucleotides, the CDR3 is TGTGCCAGTAGCCGTGAGCGGGACTACACCTACGAGCAGTACTTC. It specifies CASSRERDYTYEQYF.

V is TRBV11-3 and J is TRBJ2-2, with D perhaps TRBD2 (5 bases). Trimming pared 1 base from V and 4 bases from J, leaving 10 bases between. The CDR3 sequence is 15 residues long. Germline V lookup: CDR1 SGHNT, CDR2 YENEEA. DNA of the CDR3: TGTGCCAGCAGCTTAGTCGGAGGCAGCACCGGGGAGCTGTTTTTT. Its protein product is CASSLVGGSTGELFF.

This sequence joins TRBV5-1 and TRBJ1-5; D is uncertain. CDR3 length: 15 residues. Between the trimmed V and J ends, which lost 0 bases and 6 bases, there was a span of 13 bases. In germline, CDR1 is SGHRS, CDR2 YFSETQ. DNA of the CDR3: TGCGCCAGCAGCTTGGCCGGGAATGATGGTCAGCCCCAGCATTTT. This translates into CASSLAGNDGQPQHF. Combining the CDR3 with reference TRBV5-1 and TRBJ1-5 gives the whole variable domain KAGVTQTPRYLIKTRGQQVTLSCSPISGHRSVSWYQQTPGQGLQFLFEYFSETQRNKGNFPGRFSGRQFSNSRSEMNVSTLELGDSALYLCASSLAGNDGQPQHFGDGTRLSIL.